The present TCR beta chain was sequenced within a study of blood T cell repertoires in COVID-19. Study summary: From the United States, Italy and Spain came samples of acute and convalescent COVID-19. The cDNA or gDNA used as material had been derived from T cells, B-cell-depleted T cells, or PBMCs.

Original processing methods: Reference gene primer amplification in the assay estimated nucleated cell counts. Produced via immunoSEQ multiplex PCR; TCRdb's table is partial and in-frame only. That table supplies the V and J calls and clone size; D and trimming were determined from the DNA. The sample consists of more than 250,000 clones, more than 80% of them appearing once. The CDR3 has 15 amino acids. Trimming removed 5 bases from V and 8 bases from J; junction bases left unmatched: 9. The germline gives CDR1 LGHDT, CDR2 YNNKEL (reference sequence). The sample taken for sequencing was peripheral blood. This TCR derives from a man younger than 35 who had recovered from COVID-19. The chain combines TRBV3-1 (or the pseudogene TRBV3-2) with TRBJ2-1, with 10 bases fitting TRBD2. CDR3 in amino acids: CASSGPGLASDEQFF. For the CDR3, the DNA is TGTGCCAGCAGCGGACCGGGACTAGCGTCCGATGAGCAGTTCTTC.